What follows describes a single TCR beta chain. Here the CDR3 omits its conserved ending phenylalanine or tryptophan, so a read error is the likely source. No DNA is shown, since the ends of the CDR3 on it are uncertain; the CDR3 is the one TCRdb lists. The CDR3 sequence runs 13 residues, both termini included. Germline CDR1 LNHNV, CDR2 YYDKDF (reference sequence). As it was prepared, the TCRbeta library received unique molecular identifiers. Via MiXCR, TCRdb re-called the PCR reads, giving one row per CDR3 protein. Among about 540,000 distinct CDR3 sequences, about 17% were seen once, and the ten largest hold approximately 3%. This sample is part of a study of T-cell reconstitution after alpha-beta-depleted transplantation in children.

The material sequenced was PBMCs from the stem cell graft donor, taken from the stem cell graft. V and J are TRBV15 and TRBJ2-1; the table's D gene call, TRBD1, was not cross checked with the DNA. The source is a human donor who donated a stem cell graft to a child with acute lymphoblastic leukemia. Here the CDR3 reads CATSRVLQGKFRL.